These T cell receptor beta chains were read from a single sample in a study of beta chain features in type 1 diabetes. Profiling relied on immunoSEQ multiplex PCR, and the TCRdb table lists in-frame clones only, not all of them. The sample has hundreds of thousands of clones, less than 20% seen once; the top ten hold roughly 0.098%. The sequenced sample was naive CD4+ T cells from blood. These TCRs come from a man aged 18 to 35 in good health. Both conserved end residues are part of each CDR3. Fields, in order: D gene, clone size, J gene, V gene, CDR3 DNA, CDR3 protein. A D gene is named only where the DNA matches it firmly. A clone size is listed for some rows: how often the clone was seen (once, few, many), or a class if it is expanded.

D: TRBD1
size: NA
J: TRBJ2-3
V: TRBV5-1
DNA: TGCGCCAGCAGCCCCCGCCGGGACAGATACACAGATACGCAGTATTTT
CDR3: CASSPRRDRYTDTQYF

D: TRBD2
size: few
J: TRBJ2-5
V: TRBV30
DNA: TGTGCCTGTTTAGCGGGGGCACACACCGGAGAGACCCAGTACTTC
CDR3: CACLAGAHTGETQYF

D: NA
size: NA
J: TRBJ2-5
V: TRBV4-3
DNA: TGCGCCAGCAGCCAAGGGTCGGCTAACTCGCAGACCCAGTACTTC
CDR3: CASSQGSANSQTQYF

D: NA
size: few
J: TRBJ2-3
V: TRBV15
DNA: TGTGCCACCAGCAGAGGAGTCAAGGAGGGCCGGGGAGATACGCAGTATTTT
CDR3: CATSRGVKEGRGDTQYF

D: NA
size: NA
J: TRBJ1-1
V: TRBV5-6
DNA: TGTGCCAGCAGCTTGGGCCAGATGAACACTGAAGCTTTCTTT
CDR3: CASSLGQMNTEAFF

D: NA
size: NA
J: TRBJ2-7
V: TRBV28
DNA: TGTGCCAGCAGTTACCCCGGTTGGTCCTACGAGCAGTACTTC
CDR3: CASSYPGWSYEQYF

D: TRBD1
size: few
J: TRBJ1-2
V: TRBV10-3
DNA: TGTGCCATCAGCCGTCGGACAGGGGATGGCTACACCTTC
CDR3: CAISRRTGDGYTF

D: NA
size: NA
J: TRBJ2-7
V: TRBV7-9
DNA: TGTGCCAGCAGCTTAACCAGGGTTGTGTACGAGCAGTACTTC
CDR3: CASSLTRVVYEQYF

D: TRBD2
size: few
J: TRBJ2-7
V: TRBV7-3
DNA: TGTGCCAGCAGCCCGGGACTAGCGGGATCCTACGAGCAGTACTTC
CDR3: CASSPGLAGSYEQYF

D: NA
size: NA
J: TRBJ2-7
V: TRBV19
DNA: TGTGCCAGTGGCGGGGACAGATACTACGAGCAGTACTTC
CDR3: CASGGDRYYEQYF

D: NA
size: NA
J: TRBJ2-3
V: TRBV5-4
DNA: TGTGCCAGCAGCTTGACAGGGATCGCAGATACGCAGTATTTT
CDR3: CASSLTGIADTQYF

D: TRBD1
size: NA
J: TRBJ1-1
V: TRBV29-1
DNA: TGCAGCGTACTCCCCGGGACAGGGTTTACTGAAGCTTTCTTT
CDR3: CSVLPGTGFTEAFF

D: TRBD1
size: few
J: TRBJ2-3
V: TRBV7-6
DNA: TGTGCCAGCAGCCAAACAGGGGGCTTTCCAGATACGCAGTATTTT
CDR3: CASSQTGGFPDTQYF

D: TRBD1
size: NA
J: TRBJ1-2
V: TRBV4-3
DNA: TGCGCCAGCAGCCAAGGACCGGACAGGGGGATGGATGGCTACACCTTC
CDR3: CASSQGPDRGMDGYTF

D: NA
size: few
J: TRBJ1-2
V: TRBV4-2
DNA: TGTGCCAGCAGCCAAATACCGGCGTGGGAAGGCTACACCTTC
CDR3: CASSQIPAWEGYTF

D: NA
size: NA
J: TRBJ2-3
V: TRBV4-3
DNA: TGCGCCAGCAGCCAAGATACAGGGACAACAGATACGCAGTATTTT
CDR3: CASSQDTGTTDTQYF

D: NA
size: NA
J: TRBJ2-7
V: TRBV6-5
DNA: TGTGCCAGCAGAGAAACAGAGTCCTACGAGCAGTACTTC
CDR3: CASRETESYEQYF

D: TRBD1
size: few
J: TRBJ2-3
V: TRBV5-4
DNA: TGTGCCAGCAGCTTCGGGACAGGGCGAGATACGCAGTATTTT
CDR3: CASSFGTGRDTQYF

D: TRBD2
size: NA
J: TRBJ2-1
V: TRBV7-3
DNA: TGTGCCAGCAGCCCGCCGGGACTAGCGCCTTACAATGAGCAGTTCTTC
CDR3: CASSPPGLAPYNEQFF

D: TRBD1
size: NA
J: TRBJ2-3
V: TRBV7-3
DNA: TGTGCCAGCAGCGTGGACAGGGACGATACGCAGTATTTT
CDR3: CASSVDRDDTQYF

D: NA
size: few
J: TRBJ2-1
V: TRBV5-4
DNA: TGTGCCAGCAGCTCGGACCTTTTTTCCTACAATGAGCAGTTCTTC
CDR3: CASSSDLFSYNEQFF

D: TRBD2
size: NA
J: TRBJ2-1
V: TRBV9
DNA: TGTGCCAGCAGCGTAGCTATGAGGGTGGGTAGCGGGACCAATGAGCAGTTCTTC
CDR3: CASSVAMRVGSGTNEQFF

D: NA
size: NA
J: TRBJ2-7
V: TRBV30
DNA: TGTGCCTGGAGAAGCCGAGTCACAGCCCTCGAGCAGTACTTC
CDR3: CAWRSRVTALEQYF

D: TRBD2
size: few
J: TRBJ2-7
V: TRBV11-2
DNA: TGTGCCAGCAGCTTAGTCAGCGGGGGGACCTACGAGCAGTACTTC
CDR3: CASSLVSGGTYEQYF

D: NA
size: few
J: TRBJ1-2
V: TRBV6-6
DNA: TGTGCCAGCAGTTACTCGACGGGAAACTATGGCTACACCTTC
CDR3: CASSYSTGNYGYTF

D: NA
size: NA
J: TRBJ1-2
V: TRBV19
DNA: TGTGCCACCATCCCGTCGGGCAGGGCATCGAATGGCTACACCTTC
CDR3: CATIPSGRASNGYTF

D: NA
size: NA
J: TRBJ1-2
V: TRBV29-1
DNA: TGCAGCGTTGACGGGCAGCATGGCTACACCTTC
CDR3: CSVDGQHGYTF

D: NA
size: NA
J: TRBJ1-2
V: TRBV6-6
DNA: TGTGCCAGCAGTTTTGACTTTAACTATGGCTACACCTTC
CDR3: CASSFDFNYGYTF

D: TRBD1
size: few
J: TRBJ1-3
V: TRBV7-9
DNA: TGTGCCAGCAGCCTAGCCGGGACAGCTGGAAACACCATATATTTT
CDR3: CASSLAGTAGNTIYF

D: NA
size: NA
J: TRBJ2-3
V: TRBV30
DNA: TGTGCCTGGAAAAGGACAGCTAGCACAGATACGCAGTATTTT
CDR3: CAWKRTASTDTQYF

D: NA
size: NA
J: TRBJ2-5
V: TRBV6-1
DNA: TGTGCCAGCAGTGAAGCGAGGGCGGCGGAAGAGACCCAGTACTTC
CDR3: CASSEARAAEETQYF

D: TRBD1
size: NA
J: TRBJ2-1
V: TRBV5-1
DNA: TGCGCCAGCAGCTTGGCCCCCGGGACAGGGGTCAATGAGCAGTTCTTC
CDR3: CASSLAPGTGVNEQFF

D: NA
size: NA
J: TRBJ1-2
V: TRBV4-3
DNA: TGCGCCAGCAGCCAAGGGGAAGATTCCTATGGCTACACCTTC
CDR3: CASSQGEDSYGYTF

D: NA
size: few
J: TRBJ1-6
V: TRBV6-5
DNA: TGTGCCAGCACCCCCAAAGGTCTCAATAATTCACCCCTCCACTTT
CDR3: CASTPKGLNNSPLHF

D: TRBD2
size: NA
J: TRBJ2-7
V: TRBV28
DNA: TGTGCCAGCAGATCCGGGACTAGCGGGAGGGCCGGTCCCTACGAGCAGTACTTC
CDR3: CASRSGTSGRAGPYEQYF

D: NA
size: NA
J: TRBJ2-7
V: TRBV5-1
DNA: TGCGCCAGCAGCTTGGAAGGGACACCCGTTGGGGAGCAGTACTTC
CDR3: CASSLEGTPVGEQYF

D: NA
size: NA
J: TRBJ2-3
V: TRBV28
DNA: TGTGCCAGCAGCCGTTACACAGATACGCAGTATTTT
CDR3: CASSRYTDTQYF

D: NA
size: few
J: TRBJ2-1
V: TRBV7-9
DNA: TGTGCCATACCTCCCCCCTTGGCCTACAATGAGCAGTTCTTC
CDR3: CAIPPPLAYNEQFF

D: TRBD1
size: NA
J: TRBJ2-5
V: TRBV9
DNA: TGTGCCAGCAGCGTCCGGGACAGAGGCCAAGAGACCCAGTACTTC
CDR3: CASSVRDRGQETQYF

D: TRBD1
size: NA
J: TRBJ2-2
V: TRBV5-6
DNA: TGTGCCAGCAGCACCCTGAATATCAGGGGGCCCAGGGAGCTGTTTTTT
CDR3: CASSTLNIRGPRELFF

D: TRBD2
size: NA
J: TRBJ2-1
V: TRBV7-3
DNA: TGTGCCAGCAGCTTAACTAGCGGGGTGGGTGAGCAGTTCTTC
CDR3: CASSLTSGVGEQFF

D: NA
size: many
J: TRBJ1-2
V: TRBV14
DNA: TGTGCCAGCAGCCAAGAACGGCACTATGGCTACACCTTC
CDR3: CASSQERHYGYTF

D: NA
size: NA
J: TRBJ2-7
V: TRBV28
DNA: TGTGCCAGCAGTTTACGCGAGCAGTACTTC
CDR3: CASSLREQYF

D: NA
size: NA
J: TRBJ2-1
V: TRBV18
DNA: TGTGCCAGCTTTTCCGTGCGGACTTACAATGAGCAGTTCTTC
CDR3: CASFSVRTYNEQFF

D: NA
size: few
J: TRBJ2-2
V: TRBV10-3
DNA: TGTGCCAGCGCCCCCGGGACCTCCACCGGGGAGCTGTTTTTT
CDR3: CASAPGTSTGELFF

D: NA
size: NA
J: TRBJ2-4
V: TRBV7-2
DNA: TGTGCCAGCAGCGCAAGGGTGTTAGCCAAAAACATTCAGTACTTC
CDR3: CASSARVLAKNIQYF

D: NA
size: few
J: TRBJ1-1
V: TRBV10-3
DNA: TGTGCCATCAGTGGCCCAGCGGGAGCTTCCGTGAACACTGAAGCTTTCTTT
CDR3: CAISGPAGASVNTEAFF

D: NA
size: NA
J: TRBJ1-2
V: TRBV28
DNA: TGTGCCAGCACCCTCGAGGGTGGCTACACCTTC
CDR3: CASTLEGGYTF

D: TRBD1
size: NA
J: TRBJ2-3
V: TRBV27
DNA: TGTGCCAGCAGCTACAGGGGCAATACGCAGTATTTT
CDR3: CASSYRGNTQYF

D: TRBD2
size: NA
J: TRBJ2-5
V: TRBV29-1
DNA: TGCAGCGCCCTCCCCCCTAGCGGGGTAGAGACCCAGTACTTC
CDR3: CSALPPSGVETQYF

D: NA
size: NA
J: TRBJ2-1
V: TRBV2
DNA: TGTGCCAGCAGTCGACGGGTGCAGACAAACAATGAGCAGTTCTTC
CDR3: CASSRRVQTNNEQFF

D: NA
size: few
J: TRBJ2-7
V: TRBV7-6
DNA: TGTGCCAGCAGCTTAGTCAAGGGTGCAGGCTACGAGCAGTACTTC
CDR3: CASSLVKGAGYEQYF

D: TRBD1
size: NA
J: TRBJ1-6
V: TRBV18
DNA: TGTGCCAGCTCACCTTCGGGACAGGGGGTCAATTCACCCCTCCACTTT
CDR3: CASSPSGQGVNSPLHF